The T cell receptor beta chain under discussion was sequenced for a study of shared clonotypes between healthy human individuals. A split of CD4+ cells into CD45RA+ naive and CD45RA-negative memory subsets was performed. CDR1 GTSNPN and CDR2 SVGIG come from the germline V gene (reference sequence). V was shortened by 2 bases and J by 1 base, with 17 bases between the two germline ends. This CDR3 is 16 amino acids long. TCRdb's copy holds only in-frame clones and misses some; the assay was immunoSEQ multiplex PCR. The table lists 780,000 or so clones, 72% of them singletons. The clonotype comes from a woman in her twenties or thirties in good health. V and J are TRBV30 and TRBJ1-1, with D possibly being TRBD1 (5 bases). The sample comprised memory CD4+ T cells sorted from blood. Indicated subset: CD45RA-negative fraction. CDR3 nucleotide sequence: TGTGCCTGGAGTACAGGCTATTTTCGACAGAACACTGAAGCTTTCTTT. This codes for CAWSTGYFRQNTEAFF.